The clone carrying this T cell receptor (beta chain) was detected ten times or more. As yet, its antigen is unknown. The TCR beta CDR3 regions underwent amplification from RNA transcripts. The authors performed first-round RT-PCR with HTBI primers and then a second-round multiplex PCR. TCRdb analysed the multiplex PCR reads with MiXCR anew, one entry per CDR3 protein. The table includes 560,000 or so distinct CDR3 sequences, roughly 40% detected once. This entry belongs to a study of Graves' ophthalmopathy and Graves' hyperthyroidism. Study-level background: A follow-up of 18 months without ophthalmopathy meant that hyperthyroidism was stable.

Additional autoimmune diseases, uncontrolled infections, pregnancy or lactation disqualified patients. This CDR3 is built from 13 residues. Trimming pared 0 bases from V and 5 bases from J, leaving 10 bases between. CDR1 and CDR2 from the germline V gene are DFQATT and SNEGSKA (reference sequence). Findings of the study overall: Built on 13 signatures, a model told ophthalmopathy apart from stable hyperthyroidism with over 85% sensitivity and less than 82% specificity.

V gene TRBV20-1 combines with J gene TRBJ1-1; D might be TRBD1 (5 bases). Sequencing used peripheral blood or thyroid tissue (not recorded which). The clonotype originates from an adult man with Graves' hyperthyroidism. CDR3: CSAREGVWTEAFF. CDR3 nucleotide sequence: TGCAGTGCTAGAGAGGGGGTATGGACTGAAGCTTTCTTT.